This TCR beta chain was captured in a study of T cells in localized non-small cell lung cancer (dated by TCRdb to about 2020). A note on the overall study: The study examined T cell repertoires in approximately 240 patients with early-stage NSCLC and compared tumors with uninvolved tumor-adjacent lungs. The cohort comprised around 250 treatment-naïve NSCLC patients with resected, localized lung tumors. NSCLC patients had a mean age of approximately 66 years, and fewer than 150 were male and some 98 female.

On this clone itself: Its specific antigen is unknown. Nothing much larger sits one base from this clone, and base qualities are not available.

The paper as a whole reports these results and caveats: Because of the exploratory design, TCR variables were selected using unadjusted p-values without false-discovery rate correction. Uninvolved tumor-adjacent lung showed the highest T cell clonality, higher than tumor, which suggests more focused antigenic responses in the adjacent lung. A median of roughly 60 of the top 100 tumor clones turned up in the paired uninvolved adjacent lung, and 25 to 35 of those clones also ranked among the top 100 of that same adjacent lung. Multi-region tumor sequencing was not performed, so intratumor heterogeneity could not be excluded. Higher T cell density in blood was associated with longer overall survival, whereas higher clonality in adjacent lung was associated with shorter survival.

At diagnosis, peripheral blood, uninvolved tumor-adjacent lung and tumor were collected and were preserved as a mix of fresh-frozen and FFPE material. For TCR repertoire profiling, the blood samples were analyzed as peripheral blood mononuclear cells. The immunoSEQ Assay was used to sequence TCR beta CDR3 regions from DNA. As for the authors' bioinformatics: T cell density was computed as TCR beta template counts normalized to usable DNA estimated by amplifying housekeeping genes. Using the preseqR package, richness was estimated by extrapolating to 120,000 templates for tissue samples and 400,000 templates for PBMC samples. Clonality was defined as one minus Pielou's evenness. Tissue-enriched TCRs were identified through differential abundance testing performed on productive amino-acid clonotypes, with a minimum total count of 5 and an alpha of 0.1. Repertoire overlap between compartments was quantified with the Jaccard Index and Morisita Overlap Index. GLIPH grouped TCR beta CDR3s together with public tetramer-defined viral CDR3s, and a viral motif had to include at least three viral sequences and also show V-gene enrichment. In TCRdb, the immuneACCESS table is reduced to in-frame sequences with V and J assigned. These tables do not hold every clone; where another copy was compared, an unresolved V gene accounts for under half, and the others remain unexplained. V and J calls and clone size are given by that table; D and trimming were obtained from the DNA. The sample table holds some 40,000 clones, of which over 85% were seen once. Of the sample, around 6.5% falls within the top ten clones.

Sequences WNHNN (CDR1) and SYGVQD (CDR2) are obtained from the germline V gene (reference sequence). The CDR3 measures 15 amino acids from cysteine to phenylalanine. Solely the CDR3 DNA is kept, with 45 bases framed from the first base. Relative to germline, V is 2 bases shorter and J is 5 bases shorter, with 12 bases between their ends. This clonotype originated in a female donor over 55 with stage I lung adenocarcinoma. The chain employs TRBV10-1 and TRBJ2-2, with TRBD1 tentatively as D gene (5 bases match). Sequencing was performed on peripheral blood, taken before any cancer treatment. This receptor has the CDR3 CASSERRQLTGELFF. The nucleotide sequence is TGCGCCAGCAGTGAGAGGAGACAGTTGACCGGGGAGCTGTTTTTT.